This T cell receptor beta chain was recovered during a study of cytomegalovirus exposure and HLA in healthy donors (dated by TCRdb to 2015 to 2018). Notes on the research overall: An earlier analysis of some 550 of the donors reported about 290 Gb of sequence data and around 110 million unique TCR beta sequences from about 179 million T cells. Roughly 300 gigabases of sequencing data and approximately 85 million unique TCR sequences were included in an early release covering about 620 HLA-typed donors. Of the 398 genotyped donors, roughly 80% were placed in the genetic ancestry cluster associated with self-reported Caucasian donors. The study aimed to test whether cataloging public T cell receptors could reveal signatures of past pathogen exposure. The T cell repertoires of several hundred subjects were profiled by immunosequencing and related to cytomegalovirus serostatus. A separate validation cohort of approximately 120 different subjects was used in addition to the approximately 640-subject first cohort. The study combined high-throughput TCR immunosequencing, statistical association of individual TCRs with disease status, and machine learning to predict cytomegalovirus infection status. To study patterns of TCR occurrence, a later analysis re-analyzed previously published TCR beta repertoires from 666 donors and added high-resolution HLA genotyping. Rather than drawing on any new phenotypic data, the later analysis identified candidate immune exposures from TCR beta sequences and the way those sequences occurred across donors. In an earlier analysis of around 540 of the donors, high-throughput TCR beta sequencing was used to judge whether each TCR beta V gene segment behaved as functional or pseudogenic. Donor age, sex, ethnicity and CMV serostatus were collected together with the repertoire data. In a later genetic analysis, genome-wide SNP genotypes for 398 of the 666 donors were used, and that subset was treated as a discovery cohort. All discovery cohort repertoires had been generated using a single sequencing platform. Class I and class II HLA loci were covered by the typing at four-digit resolution. Typing coverage differed by locus: A, B, C, DRB1 and DQB1 were typed in about 629-630 donors, DQA1 in approximately 520, DPA1 in approximately 610, and DPB1 in 450 to 480. Four or five DR-DQ haplotypes were handled as single units for association and clustering because linkage in the cohort was strong. On average, around 230,000 unique TCR beta nucleotide sequences were sequenced per donor among 350 to 400 genotyped donors of the cohort, with around 19% of those sequences being non-productive. Paper-wide results and their limitations: Because HLA typing was missing for some donors at each locus, association tests included only the typed subset. Some IMGT-functional V segments, including TRBV6-2 and TRBV6-3, could not be distinguished by the 87-base-pair reads and were therefore excluded. A later analysis associated about 17,000 TCR beta sequences with specific HLA alleles at a false discovery rate of 0.05. According to the authors, the approach could potentially be generalized to other disease states and immunological phenotypes. Broadly in line with IMGT annotations, most TCR beta V segments showed up in productive rearrangements about 87% or about 30% of the time in an earlier analysis of around 550 of the donors. V-gene and J-gene trimming of TCR beta chains was associated with a missense DCLRE1C variant in a later genetic analysis, and the association was replicated in an independent cohort. Because counts were too low, about 15 rarely observed V segments, including chromosome 9 orphons, were left out of the earlier analysis of several hundred of the donors. Linkage disequilibrium might explain the correlated functional status among segregating V segments, but an unknown experimental factor could not be excluded. Presence/absence analyses assumed roughly uniform sequencing depth across donors, an assumption that may not hold. Compared with the approximately 670-donor mean, donors in an Asian-associated ancestry cluster had fewer N-insertions in productive TCRs, according to a later genetic analysis. A later analysis found that TCR association rates varied across HLA loci, with DRB1 alleles showing the most associated TCRs and HLA-C alleles the fewest. A later analysis reported that several top co-occurrence clusters appeared linked to parvovirus B19, influenza, CMV and Epstein-Barr virus. The only immune exposure information available for the cohort was CMV serostatus. Assigning TCR associations to individual alleles was difficult when HLA alleles, especially DR and DQ, strongly co-occurred. A further reported finding was that TCR beta sequences accurately predicted the HLA-A and HLA-B alleles for most subjects in the first cohort. The classifier was reported to diagnose cytomegalovirus status with high specificity and sensitivity in both the original and validation cohorts. Across donors, most TCR sequences were observed very rarely, whereas some public TCRs were present in many individuals. This cohort had only TCR beta chains sequenced, and the lack of alpha or paired-chain data limited which features could be detected. Compared with equally common non-associated chains, HLA-associated TCR beta chains in a later analysis were more clonally expanded and had lower generation probabilities. In the study, 150 to 200 TCR beta chains were listed as associated with cytomegalovirus. Most CMV-associated TCR beta chains appeared to be HLA-restricted in a later analysis, and the HLA associations seemed to be driven largely by CMV exposure. A cluster of highly shared sequence variants was judged likely to be a technical artifact of the sequencing pipeline. A few of the identified cytomegalovirus-associated TCR beta chains were confirmed in vitro to be specific for cytomegalovirus antigens.

The cohort consisted of approximately 690 healthy bone marrow donors. At the time of sampling, all cohort members were nominally healthy, though unrecorded immune exposures were likely present. The donor tested CMV seronegative and was one of the 352 seronegative cohort members. Every donor gave a peripheral blood sample, and the peripheral blood mononuclear cells from that sample were used for TCR beta sequencing. Genomic DNA extraction from the blood cell samples was performed with the Qiagen DNeasy Blood Extraction Kit. Note on this clone: Its antigen specificity is not known. The input lacks base qualities; no much larger clone sits a single base away.

Libraries were prepared through the immunoSEQ multiplex PCR assay. The multiplex PCR relied on a mix of 60 forward primers for TCR Vbeta segments and 13 reverse primers for TCR Jbeta segments. Amplification of the CDR3 region of rearranged TCR beta genes was performed with a multiplex PCR assay on genomic DNA. On the Illumina HiSeq System, the amplified TCR beta libraries were sequenced as 87-base-pair reads. The source study handled its data this way. A later analysis counted about 80 million unique TCR beta chains across the 550 to 700 repertoires, and 10 million to 12 million of these chains were shared by at least two donors. To remove PCR and sequencing errors, raw reads were error-corrected and collapsed into unique sequences using a nearest-neighbor algorithm that merged closely related sequences. CDR3 sequences were aligned to IMGT reference sequences to assign V, D and J gene segments. For a sequence to be retained, a match of at least six nucleotides was required to both a V gene segment and a J gene segment. Rearrangements were classified as productive when the CDR3 lacked stop codons and remained in frame with V and J, and all other rearrangements were classified as non-productive. Following IMGT convention, CDR3 was defined as the stretch from the second conserved V-encoded cysteine up to the conserved J-encoded phenylalanine. Sequences without an unambiguous match to a single V gene segment were excluded from the earlier analysis of over 500 of the donors. In an earlier analysis of approximately 610 of the donors, V segments were called functional above 56.7% productive rearrangements and were called segregating when the between-donor standard deviation exceeded 5%. A statistical classification framework was built for diagnosing cytomegalovirus status from the catalog of TCR beta chain sequences. In a later analysis, TCR nucleotide sequences were compared against IMGT/GENE-DB human TR gene sequences so that V and J genes could be assigned. Using the TCRdist pipeline, a later analysis assigned CDR3 sequences along with most-parsimonious VDJ recombination scenarios. In a later analysis, every TCR beta chain was defined by the combination of its CDR3 amino acid sequence and its V-gene family, and reads without a unique V-gene family were dropped. As a way to deal with suspected cross-contamination and a sequencing artifact, a later analysis dropped nearly 600 nucleotide sequences that were highly shared and had low generation probability. For each public chain, a later analysis derived a clonal expansion index from normalized ranks of inferred template counts within each repertoire. Generation probabilities in a later analysis came from a VDJ recombination model fitted to out-of-frame rearrangements, and those results were checked against IGoR. In a later analysis, TCR-TCR, TCR-HLA and TCR-CMV co-occurrence was scored with hypergeometric tests, and a repertoire-size bias correction was applied to TCR pairs. False discovery rates were estimated in a later analysis by permuting HLA or CMV assignments 20 times. In a later analysis, co-occurring TCRs were grouped using DBSCAN, with TCRdist sequence similarity added in when clustering inside HLA-allele-positive subsets. For co-occurrence clustering, repertoires with fewer than 30,000 or more than 120,000 public chains were excluded, along with roughly 5 repertoires with anomalous nucleotide sharing. The source is immuneACCESS, and TCRdb retained only in-frame sequences with V and J called. Part of the clones is not carried over; for the studies checked, unresolved V genes explain less than half of this, and the remainder is unexplained. V, J and clone size are taken as reported in that table, and D and trimming were inferred from the DNA itself. This sample has about 120,000 clones in its table, and 60% to 80% of those were observed once. Clones ranked in the top ten supply more than 3% of the sample.

CDR1 and CDR2 are read off the germline V gene as MDHEN and SYDVKM. The CDR3 numbers 14 residues from cysteine through phenylalanine. Only the CDR3 region is kept as DNA, spanning 42 bases read in frame from base 1. Compared with germline, V lacks 6 bases and J lacks 4 bases; bases without a gene match: 4. Sequenced: PBMCs. The chain employs TRBV28 and TRBJ1-5; the junction holds 9 bases that match TRBD1. The TCR originated in a woman aged 50 to 65 in good health and CMV-seronegative. The bases read TGTGCCAGCAGGCTTGGGACAGGGAATCAGCCCCAGCATTTT. This sequence encodes CASRLGTGNQPQHF.